One sample yielded the 31 T cell receptor beta chains listed below, sequenced in a study of blood T cell repertoires in COVID-19. Sequencing was performed with immunoSEQ multiplex PCR; in TCRdb, only in-frame clones are kept and a portion is missing. Among around 130,000 clones listed, roughly 79% were seen once. Sequenced input: peripheral blood. The receptors here all came from a man older than 75 with acute or convalescent COVID-19.

The chain recombines TRBV19 with TRBJ1-1; D is unclear. Germline-derived CDR1 and CDR2 are LNHDA and SQIVND (reference sequence). V lost 3 bases, J lost 1 base, and 12 bases lay in between. This CDR3 contains 15 residues. CDR3 sequence reads: CASSMAIFSNTEAFF. For the CDR3, the DNA is TGTGCCAGTAGTATGGCCATCTTCTCGAACACTGAAGCTTTCTTT.

This chain links TRBV24-1 with TRBJ2-1; 9 nucleotides match TRBD1. This CDR3 comprises 18 residues. V gave up 2 bases and J gave up 7 bases; unmatched junction bases: 14. The germline CDR1 and CDR2 sequences are KGHDR and SFDVKD. This CDR3 reads CATSDSQPGQGTPNEQFF. CDR3 DNA: TGTGCCACCAGTGATTCCCAACCCGGACAGGGGACACCGAATGAGCAGTTCTTC.

This clone is a singleton in its sample. V is TRBV11-1 and J is TRBJ1-1; a possible D gene is TRBD1 (5 bases). Germline values: CDR1 SGHAT, CDR2 FQDESV (reference sequence). The CDR3 consists of 15 residues. V was shortened by 6 bases and J by 0 bases, with 14 bases between the two germline ends. CDR3 residues: CASRPRGLLNTEAFF. In DNA form, the CDR3 reads TGTGCCAGCAGACCTCGGGGACTTTTGAACACTGAAGCTTTCTTT. Variable domain in full (rest from reference TRBV11-1 and TRBJ1-1): EAEVAQSPRYKITEKSQAVAFWCDPISGHATLYWYRQILGQGPELLVQFQDESVVDDSQLPKDRFSAERLKGVDSTLKIQPAELGDSAMYLCASRPRGLLNTEAFFGQGTRLTVV.

The genes are TRBV18 and TRBJ2-3, with D tentatively TRBD1 (6 bases). Germline lookup yields CDR1 KGHSH and CDR2 LQKENI. V was pared by 3 bases and J by 5 bases, with 12 bases between. This CDR3 comprises 14 residues. The CDR3 is CASSPKLGGDTQYF. In DNA, the CDR3 is TGTGCCAGCTCACCTAAACTAGGGGGAGATACGCAGTATTTT.

This clone was recorded once. The chain employs TRBV29-1 and TRBJ2-1, with 11 nucleotides matching TRBD1. Germline CDR1 is SQVTM and CDR2 is ANQGSEA. V trimming: 4 bases; J trimming: 6 bases; junction bases outside the gene matches: 8. The CDR3 is 15 residues long. The CDR3 is CSVVFRDRGINEQFF. In nucleotides, the CDR3 is TGCAGCGTTGTGTTCCGGGACAGGGGGATCAATGAGCAGTTCTTC.

V usage is TRBV21-1 and J usage is TRBJ1-3; TRBD1 is the table's D call, not checked against the DNA. TRBV21-1 is a pseudogene segment. The CDR3 sequence is 17 residues long. As DNA, the CDR3 is TGTGCCAGCAGCAAAGCGCAAGGGGAGTCGAGGGGGAACACCATATATTTT. Its translation is CASSKAQGESRGNTIYF.

This clone was observed once. The rearrangement links TRBV5-1 to TRBJ2-5; the match to TRBD2 covers 7 bases. J gave up 5 bases and V 1 base, and 8 bases lay outside the gene matches. This CDR3 spans 15 amino acids. Germline V gene sequence: CDR1 SGHRS, CDR2 YFSETQ. The CDR3 sequence is CASSLRAGNGETQYF. In nucleotides, the CDR3 is TGCGCCAGCAGCTTGAGAGCGGGGAATGGGGAGACCCAGTACTTC.

Only a few counts were recorded for this clone. The rearrangement joins TRBV14 to TRBJ2-5; D is uncertain. In germline, CDR1 is SGHDN, CDR2 FVKESK. The ends were cut back, 1 base at V and 10 bases at J, with 7 bases in the middle. The CDR3 has 11 amino acids. CDR3 residues: CASSQGHYQYF. In DNA, the CDR3 is TGTGCCAGCAGCCAAGGGCACTACCAGTACTTC.

The V gene is TRBV5-1, the J gene TRBJ2-1; D possibly corresponds to TRBD1 (5 bases). Germline CDR1 reads SGHRS; CDR2 reads YFSETQ. This CDR3 spans 13 amino acids. Trimming pared 4 bases from V and 5 bases from J, leaving 10 bases between. The CDR3 reads CASSHDRNNEQFF. For the CDR3, the DNA is TGCGCCAGCAGCCACGACAGAAACAATGAGCAGTTCTTC.

V is TRBV10-3 and J is TRBJ2-3; D gene unclear. Between the trimmed V and J ends, which lost 2 bases and 1 base, there was a span of 4 bases. Germline V CDR1 and CDR2: ENHRY, SYGVKD. The CDR3 consists of 13 residues. CDR3 amino acids: CAISEAGTDTQYF. The CDR3 DNA reads TGTGCCATCAGTGAGGCGGGCACAGATACGCAGTATTTT.

The chain combines TRBV19 with TRBJ2-1; 8 nucleotides agree with TRBD2. The CDR3 runs to 16 residues. Per germline, CDR1 LNHDA and CDR2 SQIVND (reference sequence). V lost 3 bases, J lost 3 bases, and 7 bases stayed unmatched. CDR3 sequence reads: CASSIISGAIYNEQFF. The CDR3 DNA sequence: TGTGCCAGTAGTATCATTAGCGGGGCTATCTACAATGAGCAGTTCTTC.

The V gene is TRBV7-2, the J gene TRBJ2-3; 7 positions agree with TRBD2. This CDR3 region has 12 residues. The V gene's germline CDR1 is SGHTA and CDR2 FQGNSA. Trimming took 1 base from V and 9 from J; bases not matched to a gene: 1. CDR3 in DNA: TGTGCCAGCAGCTTAGAGCGGGGAACGCAGTATTTT. It translates to CASSLERGTQYF.

A few counts support this clone. V gene TRBV6-6 combines with J gene TRBJ2-7; 9 bases map to TRBD1. Per germline, CDR1 MNHNY and CDR2 SVGAGI (reference sequence). Unmatched junction bases numbered 4, after V lost 0 bases and J lost 7 bases. The CDR3 extends over 14 amino acids. CDR3 in amino acids: CASSYSGTGPEQYF. CDR3 coding DNA: TGTGCCAGCAGTTACTCCGGGACAGGGCCTGAGCAGTACTTC.

In its sample, this clone was seen once. The chain couples TRBV2 to TRBJ1-1; TRBD1 agrees at 8 bases. Germline CDR1 is SNHLY and CDR2 is FYNNEI. The CDR3 extends over 17 amino acids. The trim removed 9 bases at V and 0 bases at J, leaving 15 bases unmatched. Written as DNA, the CDR3 is TGTGCCAGTAGAAAAGGGGGGACAGGACCCATGAACACTGAAGCTTTCTTT. The encoded protein is CASRKGGTGPMNTEAFF. Full variable domain (rest looked up from reference TRBV2 and TRBJ1-1): EPEVTQTPSHQVTQMGQEVILRCVPISNHLYFYWYRQILGQKVEFLVSFYNNEISEKSEIFDDQFSVERPDGSNFTLKIRSTKLEDSAMYFCASRKGGTGPMNTEAFFGQGTRLTVV.

To note about this clone: A junction end diverges from the germline sequence, so it may reflect a read error. The CDR3 coding sequence is TGTGCCAGCAGTTCTCGGGGGACAGGGGGCCTTTTTTGGATCTTC. This gives the protein CASSSRGTGGLFWIF. The chain links TRBV27 to TRBJ2-1, with TRBD1 matching 12 bases. Germline loops: CDR1 MNHEY, CDR2 SMNVEV (reference sequence). The CDR3 length is 15 residues.

The chain has TRBV6-5 and TRBJ2-2, with unresolved D. This CDR3 comprises 12 residues. Germline V gene data show CDR1 as MNHEY and CDR2 as SVGAGI. Deletions cut 3 bases from V and 5 bases from J, with 4 bases between. CDR3: CASSYYTGELFF. The CDR3 bases are TGTGCCAGCAGTTATTATACCGGGGAGCTGTTTTTT.

The sample holds one count of this clone. The chain carries TRBV25-1 and TRBJ2-3, with D possibly being TRBD1 (6 bases). This CDR3 is 12 amino acids long. Germline V gives CDR1 MGHDK, CDR2 SYGVNS. V lost 4 bases and J 5 bases, leaving 7 bases between the germline ends. The DNA of the CDR3 is TGTGCCAGCAGTGGAGGGGGAGATACGCAGTATTTT. Encoded protein: CASSGGGDTQYF.

V and J are TRBV30 and TRBJ2-7; D gene unclear. Looked up from germline, CDR1 is GTSNPN and CDR2 is SVGIG (reference sequence). Between the trimmed V and J ends, which lost 0 bases and 0 bases, there was a span of 9 bases. This CDR3 contains 14 residues. The CDR3: CAWSVRSVSYEQYF. Here the CDR3 DNA reads TGTGCCTGGAGTGTTCGCAGCGTCTCCTACGAGCAGTACTTC.

V usage is TRBV2 and J usage is TRBJ1-6; TRBD1 aligns across 8 bases. Germline values: CDR1 SNHLY, CDR2 FYNNEI. The CDR3 loop spans 15 amino acids. V was clipped by 6 bases and J by 6 bases; unmatched bases: 7. The CDR3, as DNA: TGTGCCAGCAGGCCCGGGACAGGACTTAATTCACCCCTCCACTTT. Protein sequence: CASRPGTGLNSPLHF.

The V gene is TRBV3-1 (or the pseudogene TRBV3-2), the J gene TRBJ1-3; 7 positions agree with TRBD1. The CDR3 has 14 amino acids. Germline CDR1 and CDR2: LGHDT and YNNKEL (reference sequence). J was trimmed by 4 bases and V by 4 bases; bases with no gene match: 4. The CDR3: CASSPRDRGNTIYF. CDR3 nucleotides: TGTGCCAGCAGCCCCCGGGACAGAGGAAACACCATATATTTT.

The chain links TRBV11-2 to TRBJ2-7, with unresolved D. Germline V lookup: CDR1 SGHAT, CDR2 FQNNGV. The CDR3 is 14 residues long. Trimming removed 6 bases at V and 6 bases at J, with 18 bases between. Here the CDR3 reads CASSEAGHRSEQYF. For the CDR3, the DNA is TGTGCCAGCAGTGAGGCCGGCCACCGCTCCGAGCAGTACTTC. Based on the CDR3 plus reference TRBV11-2 and TRBJ2-7, the full variable domain is EAGVAQSPRYKIIEKRQSVAFWCNPISGHATLYWYQQILGQGPKLLIQFQNNGVVDDSQLPKDRFSAERLKGVDSTLKIQPAKLEDSAVYLCASSEAGHRSEQYFGPGTRLTVT.

The chain has TRBV30 and TRBJ2-5, with D possibly matching TRBD1 (8 bases). The CDR3 runs to 14 residues. V was cut by 4 bases and J by 1 base, with 13 bases left in between. In germline, CDR1 is GTSNPN, CDR2 SVGIG (reference sequence). The CDR3 nucleotides read TGTGCCTGGACCACAGGGGGGGCCCAAGAGACCCAGTACTTC. This codes for CAWTTGGAQETQYF.

The chain recombines TRBV4-1 with TRBJ2-7, with 9 bases matching TRBD2. This CDR3 has 17 residues. Germline V gives CDR1 MGHRA, CDR2 YSYEKL. V dropped 6 bases and J dropped 7; count of bases not matched to a gene: 19. The CDR3 nucleotides read TGCGCCAGCAGTCGAGGGGACTTAGCGGGGGACCCCCTGGAGCAGTACTTC. This gives the protein CASSRGDLAGDPLEQYF.

The chain is built from TRBV30 and TRBJ1-5; possible D gene TRBD1, 5 bases. Germline V gene lookup returns CDR1 GTSNPN and CDR2 SVGIG (reference sequence). The CDR3 runs 14 residues. The ends were cut back, 4 bases at V and 4 bases at J, with 14 bases in the middle. Here the CDR3 DNA reads TGTGCCTGGAATAACAGGAACGGGAATCAGCCCCAGCATTTT. Encoded protein: CAWNNRNGNQPQHF.

V usage is TRBV28 and J usage is TRBJ2-5, with a possible D match to TRBD2 (6 bases). Germline V gene sequence: CDR1 MDHEN, CDR2 SYDVKM. The CDR3 is 13 amino acids. The V gene lost 8 bases and the J gene lost 5 bases, with 15 bases spanning the gap. The CDR3 protein is CASCGAGGETQYF. The CDR3 nucleotides read TGTGCCAGCTGCGGGGCTGGGGGGGAGACCCAGTACTTC.

CDR3 amino acids: CASSYSKTGGTNQPQHF. DNA for the CDR3: TGTGCCAGCAGTTACTCAAAGACAGGGGGTACGAATCAGCCCCAGCATTTT. This chain uses TRBV6-2 or TRBV6-3 with TRBJ1-5; 9 bases map to TRBD1. J gave up 4 bases and V 0 bases, and 7 bases lay outside the gene matches. CDR3 length: 17 residues. The germline V gene encodes CDR1 MNHEY and CDR2 SVGEGT.

The chain carries TRBV28 and TRBJ2-6; the D is unclear. The CDR3 is made up of 17 amino acids. CDR1 and CDR2 (germline): MDHEN, SYDVKM. The V and J ends lost 1 base and 1 base respectively, with 11 bases between them. CDR3 nucleotides: TGTGCCAGCAGTTTATCAGGCAGGCCGTCTGGGGCCAACGTCCTGACTTTC. It is translated as CASSLSGRPSGANVLTF.

This chain connects TRBV7-7 to TRBJ2-5; 7 bases align to TRBD2. The germline V gene encodes CDR1 SSHAT and CDR2 FNYEAQ (reference sequence). This CDR3 region has 15 residues. The ends lost 1 base at V and 4 bases at J; junction bases unmatched: 6. CDR3 bases: TGTGCCAGCAGCTTAGAAGCGGGGTTTACAGAGACCCAGTACTTC. Translating it yields CASSLEAGFTETQYF.

The rearrangement links TRBV28 to TRBJ2-7; maybe TRBD1 (6 bases). Trimming took 4 bases from V and 2 from J, leaving 12 bases between them. CDR3 length equals 14 residues. CDR1 and CDR2 from the germline V gene are MDHEN and SYDVKM. CDR3 DNA sequence: TGTGCCAGCAGTTGGGGGACAAAGACCTACGAGCAGTACTTC. Protein sequence: CASSWGTKTYEQYF.

The gene calls are TRBV5-1 and TRBJ2-7, with D maybe TRBD2 (6 bases). V was cut by 4 bases and J by 2 bases, with 13 bases left in between. The V gene's germline CDR1 is SGHRS and CDR2 YFSETQ. The CDR3 contains 14 residues. The CDR3 spells CASSDGTGAYEQYF. The CDR3 region has the DNA TGCGCCAGCAGCGATGGGACTGGGGCCTACGAGCAGTACTTC.

This clone was seen only once. The chain recombines TRBV28 with TRBJ1-1; D is undetermined. Germline-derived CDR1 and CDR2 are MDHEN and SYDVKM. V lost 10 bases and J 0 bases, leaving 15 bases between the germline ends. The CDR3 loop spans 14 amino acids. The CDR3, as DNA: TGTGCCATCCCCGACAACTCAATGAACACTGAAGCTTTCTTT. Encoded protein: CAIPDNSMNTEAFF.